This TCR beta chain was documented in a study of T cell changes during pregnancy in multiple sclerosis. This CDR3 is built from 11 residues. Libraries were prepared by immunoSEQ multiplex PCR; TCRdb keeps only in-frame clonotypes and omits some of them. This sample has around 80,000 clones, with 85% to 95% found just once. The chain recombines TRBV21-1 with TRBJ2-5; TRBD1 is the table's D call, not checked against the DNA. TRBV21-1 is marked as a pseudogene. The sequence was collected from a female donor with multiple sclerosis, enrolled in a pregnancy study. The material sequenced was peripheral blood, taken before pregnancy. CDR3 nucleotide sequence: TGTGCCAGCAGCACGACAGGGACCCAGTACTTC. It codes for CASSTTGTQYF.